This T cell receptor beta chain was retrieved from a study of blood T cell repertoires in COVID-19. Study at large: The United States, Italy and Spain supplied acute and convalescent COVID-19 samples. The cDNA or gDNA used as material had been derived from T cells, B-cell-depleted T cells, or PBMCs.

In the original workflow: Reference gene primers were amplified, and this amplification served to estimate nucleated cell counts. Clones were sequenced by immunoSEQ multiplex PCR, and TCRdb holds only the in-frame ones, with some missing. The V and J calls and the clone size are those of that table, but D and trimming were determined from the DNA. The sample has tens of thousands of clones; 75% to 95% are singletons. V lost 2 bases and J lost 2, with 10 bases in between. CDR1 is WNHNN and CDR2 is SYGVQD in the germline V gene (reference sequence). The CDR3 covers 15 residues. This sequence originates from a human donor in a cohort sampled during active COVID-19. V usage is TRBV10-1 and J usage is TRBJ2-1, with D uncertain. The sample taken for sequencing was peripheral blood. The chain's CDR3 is CASSERSSPYNEQFF. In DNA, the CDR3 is TGCGCCAGCAGTGAGAGGTCTAGTCCCTACAATGAGCAGTTCTTC.